One T cell receptor (beta chain) is described in this entry. Its target is unknown. This sample is part of a study of cytomegalovirus exposure and HLA in healthy donors. General study points: It has been reported that TCR beta sequences accurately predicted the HLA-A and HLA-B alleles of most subjects.

CDR1 is LNHDA, CDR2 SQIVND, per germline (reference sequence). Germline trimming cut 8 bases from V and 4 bases from J; bases unmatched to any gene: 10. CDR3 length: 15 amino acids. It was with 60 Vbeta and 13 Jbeta primers that the PCR ran. Generated by immunoSEQ multiplex PCR, the TCRdb table keeps only in-frame clones and is missing some. Of 90,000 to 150,000 clones in the sample, 63% were seen once. This TCR came from a man in his forties in good health and CMV-seropositive. The chain has TRBV19 and TRBJ2-3; 9 nucleotides agree with TRBD2. The sample was PBMCs. CDR3 region: CASSNSGSMPDTQYF. The CDR3 coding sequence is TGTGCCAGTTCTAATAGCGGGAGTATGCCAGATACGCAGTATTTT.